Below, 13 T cell receptor beta chains from the same sample are listed, as sequenced in a study of monozygotic twins with inflammatory bowel disease. Following a re-call of the 5' RACE reads, TCRdb has one entry per CDR3 protein and lacks DNA. This table holds approximately 340,000 distinct CDR3 sequences. Sequencing was performed on blood. Receptors were obtained from a human donor with ulcerative colitis or Crohn's disease, or a healthy co-twin of an affected twin (not recorded which).

This chain joins TRBV28 and TRBJ1-2; there is no DNA to check the TCRdb D call of TRBD1. CDR1 and CDR2 from the germline V gene are MDHEN and SYDVKM. The CDR3 is 13 amino acids. This chain's CDR3 is CASSPGQGGGYTF.

The chain carries TRBV18 and TRBJ2-2. This CDR3 comprises 14 residues. CDR1 KGHSH and CDR2 LQKENI come from the germline V gene. The CDR3 protein is CASSPMTNTGELFF.

The chain couples TRBV20-1 to TRBJ2-5; TCRdb selects TRBD2, and the lack of DNA leaves this call unchecked. The V gene's germline CDR1 is DFQATT and CDR2 SNEGSKA (reference sequence). CDR3 size: 13 residues. The CDR3: CSAEGRVQETQYF.

This chain links TRBV29-1 with TRBJ1-1; the TRBD1 assignment by TCRdb is unverifiable without DNA. The CDR3 runs to 14 residues. Germline loops: CDR1 SQVTM, CDR2 ANQGSEA. CDR3 sequence: CSGWIPEGGTEAFF.

V usage is TRBV5-1 and J usage is TRBJ2-3; the D gene TCRdb calls, TRBD1, cannot be checked with no DNA. The CDR3 is made up of 14 amino acids. Germline V gene data show CDR1 as SGHRS and CDR2 as YFSETQ. This chain's CDR3 is CASTPRGGADTQYF.

Its frequency marks this clonotype as medium-sized. The rearrangement uses TRBV20-1 and TRBJ2-5; with no DNA, the TCRdb D assignment of TRBD1 cannot be verified. Germline CDR1 and CDR2: DFQATT and SNEGSKA (reference sequence). CDR3 size: 16 residues. CDR3: CSARDLSGGAMETQYF.

The chain uses TRBV28 and TRBJ2-4; TCRdb proposes TRBD1, but this gene call is untestable without DNA. The germline V gene has CDR1 MDHEN and CDR2 SYDVKM. This CDR3 has 13 residues. CDR3 protein: CASSTAQGGIQYF. Supplemented by reference TRBV28 and TRBJ2-4, the full variable domain reads DVKVTQSSRYLVKRTGEKVFLECVQDMDHENMFWYRQDPGLGLRLIYFSYDVKMKEKGDIPEGYSVSREKKERFSLILESASTNQTSMYLCASSTAQGGIQYFGAGTRLSVL.

The gene calls are TRBV7-9 and TRBJ1-1; as DNA is missing, the TRBD1 call by TCRdb cannot be tested. In germline, CDR1 is SEHNR, CDR2 FQNEAQ (reference sequence). The CDR3 length is 14 residues. The CDR3 protein is CASTQTGGNTEAFF.

The chain joins TRBV5-1 to TRBJ1-5; TCRdb's assignment of TRBD1 cannot be checked, as there is no DNA. The CDR3 loop spans 14 amino acids. Germline values: CDR1 SGHRS, CDR2 YFSETQ. The CDR3: CASSPRGGNQPQHF.

The V gene is TRBV28, the J gene TRBJ2-6; TCRdb selects TRBD2, and the lack of DNA leaves this call unchecked. Germline lookup yields CDR1 MDHEN and CDR2 SYDVKM. This CDR3 region has 14 residues. The CDR3 spells CASSSRAGANVLTF.

The V gene is TRBV5-5, the J gene TRBJ2-7; TCRdb lists TRBD2, though no DNA is available to test this call. This CDR3 has 15 amino acids. Germline CDR1 reads SGHKS; CDR2 reads YYEKEE (reference sequence). CDR3 sequence reads: CASSLVGGNKGEQYF.

The V gene is TRBV4-1, the J gene TRBJ1-1; TCRdb returns TRBD1, unconfirmable since there is no DNA. Germline-derived CDR1 and CDR2 are MGHRA and YSYEKL. This CDR3 contains 16 residues. This chain's CDR3 is CASSQAPYRSQLEAFF.

The gene calls are TRBV28 and TRBJ2-7; no DNA is available, so the TRBD1 call from TCRdb remains unchecked. The CDR3 totals 13 residues. Germline V CDR1 and CDR2: MDHEN, SYDVKM. CDR3 region: CASSLSRAGGQYF.